This T cell receptor (beta chain) originates from a study of T cells in Graves' hyperthyroidism and ophthalmopathy. TCR beta CDR3 region amplification was performed from RNA transcripts. HTBI primers were used for first-round RT-PCR of the TCR CDR3. One entry per CDR3 protein, called by TCRdb with MiXCR from the multiplex PCR reads. The profile covers 490,000 or so distinct CDR3 sequences, with over 45% appearing a single time and around 44% taken by the ten largest. This clonotype was seen at least ten times. Antigen: not known. Any patient presenting with uncontrolled infection, other autoimmune disease, pregnancy or lactation was left out. Study-wide results and limits: Model-based prediction identified ophthalmopathy a median around 6.5 months prior to its onset. Clonotypes that were expanded in thyroid above 0.001 mostly appeared in blood too. Researchers report that a 13 V-J model separated ophthalmopathy from stable hyperthyroidism.

The germline CDR1 and CDR2 sequences are SQVTM and ANQGSEA. The CDR3 is made up of 13 amino acids. Trimming took 4 bases from V and 5 from J; bases not matched to a gene: 5. The chain recombines TRBV29-1 with TRBJ1-1; 9 positions agree with TRBD1. Sequencing used peripheral blood or thyroid tissue (not recorded which). The source is an adult woman with Graves' disease, either hyperthyroidism or ophthalmopathy (not recorded which). CDR3 in DNA: TGCAGCGTTGTGGTGACAGGGGGAACTGAAGCTTTCTTT. Translated: CSVVVTGGTEAFF.